One and the same sample provided the 27 T cell receptor beta chains below, sequenced in a study. TCRdb itself ran the RT-PCR reads through MiXCR, one entry per CDR3 protein. The repertoire holds fewer than 800,000 distinct CDR3 sequences, with more than 13% as singletons. Input material: memory CD4+ T cells from blood. The receptors derive from a female donor in good health, serving as a healthy control.

This clonotype has only a few counts. As DNA, the CDR3 is TGCGCCAGCAGCCAAGAACGGTTTTTGGCCGAGCAGTTCTTC. Its protein is CASSQERFLAEQFF. V is TRBV4-3 and J is TRBJ2-1; D gene unclear. Trimming left V 0 bases short and J 10 bases short, with 13 bases between. Germline loops: CDR1 LGHNA, CDR2 YSLEER. CDR3 length equals 14 residues.

This clonotype showed up just a few times. The genes are TRBV7-2 and TRBJ2-1; TRBD2 agrees at 8 bases. The CDR3 is 16 amino acids. Germline loops: CDR1 SGHTA, CDR2 FQGNSA. V dropped 2 bases and J dropped 5; count of bases not matched to a gene: 8. The CDR3 bases are TGTGCCAGCAGCTTAAACCCAGCGGGGGCCCACAATGAGCAGTTCTTC. Its protein product is CASSLNPAGAHNEQFF. Supplemented by reference TRBV7-2 and TRBJ2-1, the full variable domain reads GAGVSQSPSNKVTEKGKDVELRCDPISGHTALYWYRQSLGQGLEFLIYFQGNSAPDKSGLPSDRFSAERTGGSVSTLTIQRTQQEDSAVYLCASSLNPAGAHNEQFFGPGTRLTVL.

This clonotype was observed many times. V is TRBV5-1 and J is TRBJ2-1, with TRBD2 identical over 9 bases. The CDR3 is 15 amino acids. The germline V gene has CDR1 SGHRS and CDR2 YFSETQ. J lost 5 bases, V lost 0 bases, and 3 bases had no gene match. The CDR3 region has the DNA TGCGCCAGCAGCTTGGGGACTAGCGCGAACAATGAGCAGTTCTTC. Translating gives CASSLGTSANNEQFF.

This clonotype has more than one count but fewer than ten. This chain connects TRBV20-1 to TRBJ2-1; 11 bases map to TRBD2. The CDR3 extends over 16 amino acids. Germline assignment: CDR1 DFQATT and CDR2 SNEGSKA (reference sequence). The J segment lost 2 bases and the V segment lost 6 bases, leaving 9 bases of the junction unmatched. CDR3 coding DNA: TGCAGTGCCCCAAATCCGGGACTAGCGGCCTACAATGAGCAGTTCTTC. Protein product: CSAPNPGLAAYNEQFF.

This chain links TRBV7-2 with TRBJ2-7; D may be TRBD2 (6 bases). This CDR3 region has 14 residues. From germline, CDR1 is SGHTA and CDR2 FQGNSA. The V and J ends lost 5 bases and 3 bases respectively, with 14 bases between them. In DNA, the CDR3 is TGTGCCAGCAGCCCCAACGGGCGGGGCTACGAGCAGTACTTC. Protein sequence: CASSPNGRGYEQYF.

This clonotype was seen a handful of times. This rearrangement joins TRBV5-1 to TRBJ1-3; no definite D call. V shed 5 bases and J shed 0 bases, with 12 bases lying between them. The CDR3 consists of 15 residues. The germline gives CDR1 SGHRS, CDR2 YFSETQ. CDR3 DNA sequence: TGCGCCAGCAGATCCTCGGATGACTCTGGAAACACCATATATTTT. Its translation: CASRSSDDSGNTIYF.

CDR3 in DNA: TGTGCCAGCAGCCGGTCAGGGGTTCAGTACTTC. This gives the protein CASSRSGVQYF. The V call is TRBV5-6, the J call TRBJ2-4, with D possibly TRBD1 on 6 matching bases. CDR1 is SGHDT and CDR2 is YYEEEE in the germline V gene. V was shortened by 4 bases and J by 11 bases, with 10 bases between the two germline ends. The CDR3 covers 11 residues.

V is TRBV7-2 and J is TRBJ2-1, with 8 bases that match TRBD1. V lost 6 bases and J lost 9; bases outside the gene matches: 19. There are 17 residues in the CDR3. In germline, CDR1 is SGHTA, CDR2 FQGNSA. CDR3 in amino acids: CASRSPAASGGIGEQFF. DNA for the CDR3: TGTGCCAGCAGGTCTCCCGCGGCCTCAGGGGGCATTGGTGAGCAGTTCTTC.

In this sample, this clonotype turned up a few times. This chain connects TRBV5-1 to TRBJ2-7; a possible D gene is TRBD1 (6 bases). CDR3 size: 15 residues. V lost 0 bases, J lost 5 bases, and 15 bases lay in between. Germline loops: CDR1 SGHRS, CDR2 YFSETQ. The CDR3 sequence: CASSLGRGFKDEQYF. For the CDR3, the DNA is TGCGCCAGCAGCTTGGGAAGGGGGTTTAAGGACGAGCAGTACTTC.

This clonotype occurred many times. This chain joins TRBV5-1 and TRBJ2-5; the match to TRBD2 covers 8 bases. Germline trimming cut 2 bases from V and 5 bases from J; bases unmatched to any gene: 5. The CDR3 sequence is 14 residues long. Per germline, CDR1 SGHRS and CDR2 YFSETQ. CDR3 in amino acids: CASSFAGGQETQYF. The CDR3, as DNA: TGCGCCAGCAGCTTTGCGGGAGGACAGGAGACCCAGTACTTC.

The chain links TRBV20-1 to TRBJ2-5, with 8 nucleotides matching TRBD1. Germline CDR1 reads DFQATT; CDR2 reads SNEGSKA (reference sequence). The CDR3 has 14 residues. J was trimmed by 4 bases and V by 5 bases; bases with no gene match: 9. CDR3 residues: CSAGQGSGLETQYF. CDR3 DNA sequence: TGCAGTGCTGGACAGGGATCGGGTCTAGAGACCCAGTACTTC.

The chain uses TRBV3-1 and TRBJ2-7; D possibly corresponds to TRBD2 (7 bases). CDR1 is LGHDT, CDR2 YNNKEL, per germline (reference sequence). V dropped 5 bases and J dropped 7 bases, with 24 bases sitting between them. The CDR3 contains 16 residues. DNA for the CDR3: TGTGCCAGCAGCAAAGGGGGGGAGGGGCGCTTGGCGGAGCAGTACTTC. Protein: CASSKGGEGRLAEQYF.

The rearrangement links TRBV12-3 or TRBV12-4 to TRBJ1-2, with D tentatively TRBD1 (5 bases). The CDR3 extends over 14 amino acids. Trimming cost V 2 bases and J 8 bases, with 15 bases left between them. The CDR3 loop is CASSLRWGGKGYTF. CDR3 bases: TGTGCCAGCAGTTTAAGGTGGGGCGGGAAAGGCTACACCTTC.

In its sample, this clonotype was seen a few times. The chain links TRBV20-1 to TRBJ1-6; D remains unclear. CDR1 and CDR2 (germline): DFQATT, SNEGSKA (reference sequence). The CDR3 runs to 15 residues. The germline V and J ends were trimmed by 5 bases and 8 bases, with 19 bases remaining between them. CDR3 bases: TGCAGTGCTCCACATCAGGTCCTCCTAGATTCACCCCTCCACTTT. Amino acid sequence: CSAPHQVLLDSPLHF.

This clonotype was observed at least ten times. J is TRBJ2-2 and V is TRBV20-1; D is possibly TRBD2 (7 bases). V was shortened by 3 bases and J by 9 bases, with 14 bases between the two germline ends. CDR3 length: 13 amino acids. Germline V gives CDR1 DFQATT, CDR2 SNEGSKA (reference sequence). The CDR3 is CSASRGGGRELFF. CDR3 sequence (DNA): TGCAGTGCTAGCAGAGGGGGGGGACGGGAGCTGTTTTTT.

The sample holds a few counts of this clonotype. The rearrangement joins TRBV6-2 or TRBV6-3 to TRBJ1-5, with no clear D. The CDR3 is 15 amino acids. Germline V gene sequence: CDR1 MNHEY, CDR2 SVGEGT. With 9 bases removed from V and 0 bases from J, the gap between germline ends came to 15 bases. The CDR3 loop reads CASKPGIYSNQPQHF. DNA for the CDR3: TGTGCCAGTAAGCCCGGGATTTATAGCAATCAGCCCCAGCATTTT.

This clonotype showed up just a few times. The J gene is TRBJ2-1, the V gene TRBV12-3 or TRBV12-4, with D unclear. Trimming shortened V by 5 bases and J by 0 bases, and 11 bases separated the two germline ends. The CDR3 is 15 amino acids. CDR3 coding DNA: TGTGCCAGCAGTCCTTATTTGAGCTCCTACAATGAGCAGTTCTTC. Amino acids: CASSPYLSSYNEQFF.

The table lists this clonotype with many counts. The chain joins TRBV27 to TRBJ1-2; possibly TRBD1 for D (5 bases). The CDR3 loop spans 14 amino acids. The germline CDR1 and CDR2 sequences are MNHEY and SMNVEV (reference sequence). The V and J ends lost 8 bases and 2 bases respectively, with 15 bases between them. CDR3 in DNA: TGTGCCAGCGGGAGGTCCGGGGCAAACTATGGCTACACCTTC. Protein product: CASGRSGANYGYTF.

The table lists this clonotype with a few counts. The gene calls are TRBV10-3 and TRBJ2-3; TRBD1 matches 8 bases. Losses at the gene ends were 6 bases for V and 6 bases for J; bases not matched to a gene: 8. The germline gives CDR1 ENHRY, CDR2 SYGVKD. The CDR3 sequence is 14 residues long. CDR3 amino acids: CAIRGGQETDTQYF. CDR3 bases: TGTGCCATCAGGGGGGGACAGGAGACGGATACGCAGTATTTT.

V is TRBV29-1 and J is TRBJ1-1; D gene ambiguous. CDR3 length: 15 residues. V was clipped by 3 bases and J by 0 bases, with 14 bases between them. Looked up from germline, CDR1 is SQVTM and CDR2 is ANQGSEA. CDR3 region: CSVDVQNSMNTEAFF. The CDR3 DNA reads as TGCAGCGTTGATGTACAGAACTCGATGAACACTGAAGCTTTCTTT.

The sample holds a few counts of this clonotype. The V and J genes are TRBV20-1 and TRBJ2-3; 9 bases agree with TRBD2. V shed 1 base and J 3 bases; nucleotides not matched to a gene: 5. CDR3 length equals 15 residues. The germline CDR1 and CDR2 sequences are DFQATT and SNEGSKA (reference sequence). The CDR3 region is CSARVFAGGTDTQYF. DNA for the CDR3: TGCAGTGCTAGAGTTTTCGCGGGAGGGACAGATACGCAGTATTTT.

This clonotype appeared a few times. The J gene is TRBJ1-1, the V gene TRBV5-1; tentative D call: TRBD1 (6 bases). The CDR3 is 15 residues long. V was shortened by 4 bases and J by 4 bases, with 17 bases between the two germline ends. Germline CDR1 and CDR2: SGHRS and YFSETQ. The CDR3 DNA sequence: TGCGCCAGCAGCGTAAGCGGACAGTTAGGCACTGAAGCTTTCTTT. Translating gives CASSVSGQLGTEAFF.

This clonotype was found a few times. The chain joins TRBV6-5 to TRBJ1-1; 10 nucleotides agree with TRBD1. The ends lost 7 bases at V and 11 bases at J; junction bases unmatched: 10. CDR1 MNHEY and CDR2 SVGAGI come from the germline V gene. This CDR3 is 13 amino acids long. CDR3 nucleotides: TGTGCCAGCACTCAACCGGGACAGGGGTTGGCTTTCTTT. Protein: CASTQPGQGLAFF.

V is TRBV6-1 and J is TRBJ2-2; TRBD1 might be the D (5 bases). Germline V gives CDR1 MNHNS, CDR2 SASEGT. The CDR3 consists of 15 residues. Trimming cost V 4 bases and J 4 bases, with 13 bases left between them. CDR3 nucleotides: TGTGCCAGCAGTGCAGGGTTTACAGTCACCGGGGAGCTGTTTTTT. Translation gives CASSAGFTVTGELFF.

This clonotype was seen repeatedly, ten times or more. The chain employs TRBV29-1 and TRBJ1-1; tentative D call: TRBD1 (5 bases). Trimming left V 6 bases short and J 3 bases short, with 11 bases between. Per the germline V gene, CDR1 is SQVTM and CDR2 is ANQGSEA. The CDR3 is 12 amino acids. CDR3 sequence reads: CSVTGTYTEAFF. CDR3 coding DNA: TGCAGCGTCACCGGGACCTACACTGAAGCTTTCTTT.

The chain links TRBV19 to TRBJ1-6; 7 nucleotides match TRBD1. CDR1 and CDR2 from the germline V gene are LNHDA and SQIVND (reference sequence). The CDR3 is 13 residues long. Unmatched junction bases numbered 6, after V lost 6 bases and J lost 10 bases. CDR3 nucleotide sequence: TGTGCCAGTAGAGACAGGGAGGACTCACCCCTCCACTTT. It encodes CASRDREDSPLHF.

The chain combines TRBV30 with TRBJ1-2; D unclear. The CDR3 has 12 residues. The V and J ends lost 1 base and 1 base respectively, with 4 bases between them. From germline, CDR1 is GTSNPN and CDR2 SVGIG (reference sequence). The CDR3 DNA follows: TGTGCCTGGAGTGAAGATAACTATGGCTACACCTTC. This translates into CAWSEDNYGYTF.